This is a list of T cell receptor beta chains from one sample in a study of blood T cell repertoires in COVID-19. The protocol was immunoSEQ multiplex PCR, while the TCRdb copy is restricted to in-frame clones and leaves out a portion. This sample has approximately 220,000 clones; approximately 90% occur once, and the top ten carry under 4%. Source material: PBMCs or T cells enriched from blood (not recorded which). The receptors stem from a young woman in a cohort exposed to, infected with or recovered from COVID-19 (not recorded which). Each CDR3 is given with its conserved first and last residue. A D gene is named only where the DNA matches it firmly. The listing skips clone size in some rows; elsewhere it reads once, few, many or a size class.

TRBD1,TRBV3-1/TRBV3-2,-,TRBJ1-1,CASSTQGANTEAFF,TGTGCCAGCAGCACACAGGGGGCGAACACTGAAGCTTTCTTT
TRBD1,TRBV19,-,TRBJ2-1,CASSLRDRGNEQFF,TGTGCCAGTAGCCTGCGGGACAGGGGTAATGAGCAGTTCTTC
TRBD1,TRBV10-3,-,TRBJ1-1,CAISPDRETEAFF,TGTGCCATCAGTCCGGACAGGGAAACTGAAGCTTTCTTT
TRBD1,TRBV29-1,-,TRBJ2-7,CSVEVRDRDYEQYF,TGCAGCGTTGAAGTCCGGGACAGGGACTACGAGCAGTACTTC
TRBD2,TRBV7-8,-,TRBJ2-3,CASFGGMGTDTQYF,TGTGCCAGCTTCGGGGGGATGGGCACAGATACGCAGTATTTT
TRBD1,TRBV10-1,once,TRBJ1-1,CASSEGTGFRTEAFF,TGCGCCAGCAGTGAAGGGACAGGTTTTCGCACTGAAGCTTTCTTT
TRBD2,TRBV18,-,TRBJ2-5,CASSPGLAGETQYF,TGTGCCAGCTCCCCGGGGTTAGCGGGAGAGACCCAGTACTTC
TRBD2,TRBV4-1,-,TRBJ2-1,CASSQSGVTFNNEQFF,TGCGCCAGCAGCCAAAGCGGGGTCACCTTCAACAATGAGCAGTTCTTC
-,TRBV4-2,-,TRBJ1-5,CASSQVSQSNQPQHF,TGTGCCAGCAGCCAAGTCTCACAGAGCAATCAGCCCCAGCATTTT
-,TRBV19,-,TRBJ2-2,CASSKEGTGELFF,TGTGCCAGTAGTAAGGAGGGCACCGGGGAGCTGTTTTTT
-,TRBV11-3,-,TRBJ1-1,CASSLEWEWTEAFF,TGTGCCAGCAGCTTAGAATGGGAGTGGACTGAAGCTTTCTTT
-,TRBV28,few,TRBJ1-5,CASSLTDQPQHF,TGTGCCAGCAGTTTAACGGATCAGCCCCAGCATTTT
-,TRBV18,-,TRBJ2-2,CASSLQRVTGELFF,TGTGCCAGCTCACTCCAGCGGGTGACCGGGGAGCTGTTTTTT
TRBD1,TRBV5-4,-,TRBJ2-7,CASSFNRGSYEQYF,TGTGCCAGCAGCTTCAACAGGGGGTCCTACGAGCAGTACTTC
-,TRBV27,-,TRBJ2-7,CASSALPGLGGEQYF,TGTGCCAGCAGTGCCCTTCCGGGACTGGGCGGGGAGCAGTACTTC